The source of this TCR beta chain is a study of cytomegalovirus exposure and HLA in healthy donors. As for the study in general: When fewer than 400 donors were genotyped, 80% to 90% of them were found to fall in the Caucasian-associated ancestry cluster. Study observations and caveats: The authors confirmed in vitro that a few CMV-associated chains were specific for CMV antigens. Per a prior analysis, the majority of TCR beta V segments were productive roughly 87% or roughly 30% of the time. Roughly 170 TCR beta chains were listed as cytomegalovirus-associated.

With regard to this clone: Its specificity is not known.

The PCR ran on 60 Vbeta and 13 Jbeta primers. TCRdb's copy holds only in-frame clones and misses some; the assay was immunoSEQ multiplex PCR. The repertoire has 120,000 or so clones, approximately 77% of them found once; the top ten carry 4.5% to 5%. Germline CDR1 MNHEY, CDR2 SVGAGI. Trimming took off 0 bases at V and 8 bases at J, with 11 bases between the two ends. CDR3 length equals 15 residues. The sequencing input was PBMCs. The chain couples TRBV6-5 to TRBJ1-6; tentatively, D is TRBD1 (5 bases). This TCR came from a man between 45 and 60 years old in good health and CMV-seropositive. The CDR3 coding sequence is TGTGCCAGCAGTTACTCGGAGGGGAATTATTCACCCCTCCACTTT. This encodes CASSYSEGNYSPLHF.